These 25 T cell receptor beta chains were sequenced from one sample in a study of blood T cell repertoires in COVID-19. The protocol was immunoSEQ multiplex PCR, while the TCRdb copy is restricted to in-frame clones and leaves out a portion. The sample yields approximately 16,000 clones, about 87% seen once. Sequencing was performed on peripheral blood. These receptors originate from a human donor in a cohort sampled during active COVID-19.

The gene calls are TRBV7-2 and TRBJ2-3; D is unclear. This CDR3 is 13 amino acids long. Germline values: CDR1 SGHTA, CDR2 FQGNSA. The ends were cut back, 2 bases at V and 4 bases at J, with 7 bases in the middle. This CDR3 is CASSLPGPDTQYF. The CDR3 DNA sequence: TGTGCCAGCAGCTTACCGGGTCCAGATACGCAGTATTTT. Using reference TRBV7-2 and TRBJ2-3 for the parts outside the CDR3, the full variable domain is GAGVSQSPSNKVTEKGKDVELRCDPISGHTALYWYRQSLGQGLEFLIYFQGNSAPDKSGLPSDRFSAERTGGSVSTLTIQRTQQEDSAVYLCASSLPGPDTQYFGPGTRLTVL.

This clone was observed a handful of times. The chain links TRBV3-1 (or the pseudogene TRBV3-2) to TRBJ1-5; D is ambiguous. Germline V lookup: CDR1 LGHDT, CDR2 YNNKEL (reference sequence). Trimming shortened V by 3 bases and J by 0 bases, and 15 bases separated the two germline ends. CDR3 size: 17 residues. CDR3 nucleotides: TGTGCCAGCAGCCACAGCTACGGGTTGTATAGCAATCAGCCCCAGCATTTT. Its protein product is CASSHSYGLYSNQPQHF.

The chain combines TRBV6-5 with TRBJ1-4, with D possibly matching TRBD1 (6 bases). Trimming left V 6 bases short and J 7 bases short, with 15 bases between. CDR3 length: 14 amino acids. CDR1 is MNHEY and CDR2 is SVGAGI in the germline V gene. DNA for the CDR3: TGTGCCAGCAGAACGGGGGGGCGCGGTGAAAAACTGTTTTTT. This encodes CASRTGGRGEKLFF.

CDR3 protein: CASSFPGQGDYGYTF. The CDR3 region has the DNA TGTGCCAGCAGTTTCCCGGGACAGGGGGACTATGGCTACACCTTC. The chain couples TRBV6-6 to TRBJ1-2; 11 bases fit TRBD1. The germline V gene encodes CDR1 MNHNY and CDR2 SVGAGI (reference sequence). CDR3 length: 15 residues. J was trimmed by 3 bases and V by 4 bases; bases with no gene match: 4.

This clone was detected only once. The genes are TRBV5-1 and TRBJ1-3; D gene ambiguous. The CDR3 runs 13 residues. V was pared by 8 bases and J by 1 base, with 10 bases between. Per germline, CDR1 SGHRS and CDR2 YFSETQ. In DNA, the CDR3 is TGCGCCAGTTCCCCCAGGTCTGGAAACACCATATATTTT. Its translation is CASSPRSGNTIYF.

V gene TRBV9 combines with J gene TRBJ2-3; TRBD1 is a possible D gene (6 bases). The CDR3 runs 16 residues. V gave up 0 bases and J gave up 2 bases, with 13 bases separating them. The germline V gene encodes CDR1 SGDLS and CDR2 YYNGEE. This CDR3 reads CASSVAGAGPTDTQYF. For the CDR3, the DNA is TGTGCCAGCAGCGTAGCAGGGGCGGGCCCCACAGATACGCAGTATTTT.

This chain uses TRBV18 with TRBJ1-3; D might be TRBD1 (5 bases). Germline V CDR1 and CDR2: KGHSH, LQKENI. Trimming took 4 bases from V and 2 from J, leaving 12 bases between them. CDR3 length: 15 amino acids. The CDR3 sequence is CASSQQAPAGNTIYF. CDR3 sequence (DNA): TGTGCCAGCTCACAACAGGCCCCAGCTGGAAACACCATATATTTT.

The genes are TRBV5-4 and TRBJ2-1; 10 positions match TRBD2. This CDR3 is 19 amino acids long. Germline V gene data show CDR1 as SGHNT and CDR2 as YYREEE (reference sequence). J lost 0 bases, V lost 5 bases, and 14 bases had no gene match. CDR3 coding DNA: TGTGCCAGCAGGCCGAGCCGGGGGAGCGGGGGGGGCTCCTACAATGAGCAGTTCTTC. Protein product: CASRPSRGSGGGSYNEQFF.

The chain carries TRBV6-5 and TRBJ2-5, with D maybe TRBD2 (5 bases). Between the trimmed V and J ends, which lost 6 bases and 6 bases, there was a span of 20 bases. CDR3 length: 15 residues. The V gene's germline CDR1 is MNHEY and CDR2 SVGAGI. For the CDR3, the DNA is TGTGCCAGCAGCGCCCCCGGACTGAGTTTGAAGACCCAGTACTTC. It is translated as CASSAPGLSLKTQYF.

This sequence joins TRBV27 and TRBJ2-3; 14 bases are a match to TRBD2. Germline-derived CDR1 and CDR2 are MNHEY and SMNVEV (reference sequence). CDR3 length: 18 amino acids. The V segment lost 5 bases and the J segment 2 bases; nucleotides outside the gene matches: 9. Written as DNA, the CDR3 is TGTGCCAGCAGTCTTCGGACTAGCGGGGGGATAAACACAGATACGCAGTATTTT. It translates to CASSLRTSGGINTDTQYF.

The chain employs TRBV5-5 and TRBJ1-2; a possible D gene is TRBD1 (6 bases). This CDR3 region has 15 residues. Germline V gene data show CDR1 as SGHKS and CDR2 as YYEKEE (reference sequence). The V gene lost 4 bases and the J gene lost 3 bases, with 16 bases spanning the gap. The CDR3 sequence: CASSLGAGAYYGYTF. CDR3 DNA sequence: TGTGCCAGCAGCCTGGGGGCAGGGGCGTACTATGGCTACACCTTC.

The chain has TRBV7-9 and TRBJ1-2; D is undetermined. The V and J ends lost 1 base and 7 bases respectively, with 19 bases between them. The V gene's germline CDR1 is SEHNR and CDR2 FQNEAQ (reference sequence). There are 16 residues in the CDR3. CDR3 loop: CASSLDKSPRSAGYTF. The CDR3, as DNA: TGTGCCAGCAGCTTAGATAAGTCCCCGAGGTCGGCTGGCTACACCTTC.

The chain joins TRBV4-1 to TRBJ1-2, with TRBD1 identical over 7 bases. Germline V CDR1 and CDR2: MGHRA, YSYEKL. The length of the CDR3 is 17 residues. Losses at the gene ends were 0 bases for V and 0 bases for J; bases not matched to a gene: 7. CDR3 sequence reads: CASSQDGRGLANYGYTF. DNA for the CDR3: TGCGCCAGCAGCCAAGATGGAAGGGGGCTAGCTAACTATGGCTACACCTTC.

The V and J genes are TRBV10-3 and TRBJ2-2; possibly TRBD1 for D (5 bases). V was trimmed by 6 bases and J by 3 bases, leaving 14 bases between them. The germline V gene has CDR1 ENHRY and CDR2 SYGVKD. This CDR3 contains 15 residues. The CDR3 DNA reads TGTGCCATCAGGCCGACTGGGGCGGACACCGGGGAGCTGTTTTTT. Translation gives CAIRPTGADTGELFF.

The chain recombines TRBV19 with TRBJ2-2; TRBD1 matches 9 bases. With V trimmed by 7 bases and J by 7 bases, 10 bases remained unmatched. Germline loops: CDR1 LNHDA, CDR2 SQIVND (reference sequence). The CDR3 is 15 residues long. The CDR3 sequence is CASTRRDREIGELFF. The CDR3, as DNA: TGTGCCAGTACTCGCCGGGACAGGGAGATCGGGGAGCTGTTTTTT. Full variable domain (remainder filled in from reference TRBV19 and TRBJ2-2): DGGITQSPKYLFRKEGQNVTLSCEQNLNHDAMYWYRQDPGQGLRLIYYSQIVNDFQKGDIAEGYSVSREKKESFPLTVTSAQKNPTAFYLCASTRRDREIGELFFGEGSRLTVL.

The rearrangement joins TRBV5-1 to TRBJ2-1, with 12 bases lining up with TRBD1. Germline loops: CDR1 SGHRS, CDR2 YFSETQ. The CDR3 spans 18 residues. V gave up 0 bases and J gave up 4 bases; unmatched junction bases: 8. CDR3 sequence reads: CASSLVGTGGEGYNEQFF. The DNA of the CDR3 is TGCGCCAGCAGCTTGGTGGGGACAGGGGGCGAGGGATACAATGAGCAGTTCTTC.

This rearrangement joins TRBV3-1 (or the pseudogene TRBV3-2) to TRBJ2-2, with D perhaps TRBD1 (6 bases). Germline assignment: CDR1 LGHDT and CDR2 YNNKEL (reference sequence). V lost 6 bases and J lost 3, with 20 bases in between. The CDR3 contains 17 residues. CDR3 sequence: CASRQLRGQGYTGELFF. In DNA form, the CDR3 reads TGTGCCAGCAGGCAACTCCGCGGGCAGGGGTACACCGGGGAGCTGTTTTTT.

This rearrangement joins TRBV29-1 to TRBJ1-2; D is uncertain. V lost 7 bases and J 4 bases, leaving 19 bases between the germline ends. This CDR3 is built from 14 residues. Germline CDR1 reads SQVTM; CDR2 reads ANQGSEA. The CDR3 sequence is CSAPLGESSYGYTF. The DNA for the CDR3 is TGCAGCGCCCCACTGGGAGAATCTTCCTATGGCTACACCTTC.

The chain has TRBV7-2 and TRBJ1-6, with D uncertain. Per germline, CDR1 SGHTA and CDR2 FQGNSA. The CDR3 totals 15 residues. V shed 1 base and J shed 5 bases, with 9 bases lying between them. The CDR3 loop reads CASSLVYQDNSPLHF. The CDR3 coding sequence is TGTGCCAGCAGCTTAGTCTATCAAGATAATTCACCCCTCCACTTT.

The rearrangement links TRBV18 to TRBJ1-2; D uncertain. The germline V gene has CDR1 KGHSH and CDR2 LQKENI. This CDR3 contains 11 residues. V lost 2 bases, J lost 7 bases, and 5 bases lay in between. The CDR3 is CASSPSSGYTF. CDR3 nucleotide sequence: TGTGCCAGCTCACCATCCAGTGGCTACACCTTC.

V usage is TRBV5-1 and J usage is TRBJ1-1; no firm D call. The germline CDR1 and CDR2 sequences are SGHRS and YFSETQ. CDR3 size: 12 residues. Trimming removed 4 bases at V and 10 bases at J, with 14 bases between. The CDR3 bases are TGCGCCAGCAGCCCGACTGGAGTGCCAGCTTTCTTT. Translated: CASSPTGVPAFF.

This sequence joins TRBV4-3 and TRBJ2-3; weak D call: TRBD2 (5 bases). The V gene lost 8 bases and the J gene lost 0 bases, with 18 bases spanning the gap. The CDR3 extends over 16 amino acids. The germline CDR1 and CDR2 sequences are LGHNA and YSLEER. The DNA of the CDR3 is TGCGCCAGCCCTCCGGACTCTCTACCTAGCACAGATACGCAGTATTTT. The encoded protein is CASPPDSLPSTDTQYF.

The table lists this clone with a count of one. This rearrangement joins TRBV11-3 to TRBJ2-7; 10 bases fit TRBD1. With 4 bases clipped from V and 3 bases from J, the junction kept 3 bases outside the gene matches. Germline V gene data show CDR1 as SGHNT and CDR2 as YENEEA. The CDR3 spans 14 residues. The CDR3 is CASSSGQGVYEQYF. The CDR3 DNA reads as TGTGCCAGCAGCTCCGGACAGGGGGTCTACGAGCAGTACTTC.

The table lists this clone with a count of one. The CDR3 is CASSLDGGLAYNEQFF. DNA for the CDR3: TGTGCCAGCAGCTTAGACGGGGGACTCGCCTACAATGAGCAGTTCTTC. The V call is TRBV7-2, the J call TRBJ2-1; weak D call: TRBD2 (6 bases). CDR3 size: 16 residues. Germline CDR1 SGHTA, CDR2 FQGNSA. V lost 1 base and J lost 2, with 12 bases in between.

The genes are TRBV29-1 and TRBJ2-1, with 8 positions matching TRBD1. J was trimmed by 10 bases and V by 3 bases; bases with no gene match: 2. Germline V gene lookup returns CDR1 SQVTM and CDR2 ANQGSEA. The CDR3 loop spans 11 amino acids. The CDR3 reads CSVDRQGEQFF. Here the CDR3 DNA reads TGCAGCGTTGACCGACAGGGGGAGCAGTTCTTC.